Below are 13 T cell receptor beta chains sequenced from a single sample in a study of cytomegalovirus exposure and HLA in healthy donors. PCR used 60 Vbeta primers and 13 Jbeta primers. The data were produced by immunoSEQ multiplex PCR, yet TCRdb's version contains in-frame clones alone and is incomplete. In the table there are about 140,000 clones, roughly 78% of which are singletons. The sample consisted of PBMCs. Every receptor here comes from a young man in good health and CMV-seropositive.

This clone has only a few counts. CDR3 bases: TGTGCCAGCAGTGATTGGAGACAGGGCGGGGGCTACACCTTC. This gives the protein CASSDWRQGGGYTF. The chain has TRBV2 and TRBJ1-2; 7 positions match TRBD1. CDR3 size: 14 residues. V gave up 3 bases and J gave up 8 bases; unmatched junction bases: 9. The germline gives CDR1 SNHLY, CDR2 FYNNEI.

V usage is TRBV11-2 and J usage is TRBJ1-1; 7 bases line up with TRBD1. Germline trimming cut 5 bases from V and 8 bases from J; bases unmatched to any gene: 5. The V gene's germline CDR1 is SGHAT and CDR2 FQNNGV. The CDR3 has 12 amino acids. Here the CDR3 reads CASSLTGYEAFF. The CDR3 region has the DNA TGTGCCAGCAGCCTGACAGGGTACGAAGCTTTCTTT.

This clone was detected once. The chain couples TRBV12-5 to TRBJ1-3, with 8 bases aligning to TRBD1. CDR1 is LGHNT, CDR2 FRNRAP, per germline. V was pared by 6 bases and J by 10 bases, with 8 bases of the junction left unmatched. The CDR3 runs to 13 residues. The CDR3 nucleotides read TGTGCTAGTGGACGGACAGGGTCAAGGACCATATATTTT. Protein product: CASGRTGSRTIYF.

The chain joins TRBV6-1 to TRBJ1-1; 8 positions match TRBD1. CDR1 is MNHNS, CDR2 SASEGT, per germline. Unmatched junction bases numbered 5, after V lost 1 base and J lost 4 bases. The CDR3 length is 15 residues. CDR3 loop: CASSEGWTGTTEAFF. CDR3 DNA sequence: TGTGCCAGCAGTGAAGGTTGGACAGGGACCACTGAAGCTTTCTTT.

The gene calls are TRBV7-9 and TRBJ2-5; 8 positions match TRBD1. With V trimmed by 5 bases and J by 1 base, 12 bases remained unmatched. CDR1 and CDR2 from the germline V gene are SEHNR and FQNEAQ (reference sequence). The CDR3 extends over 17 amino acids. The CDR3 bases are TGTGCCAGCAGCCCAAGGGTTGGCAGGGGGCCCCAAGAGACCCAGTACTTC. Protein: CASSPRVGRGPQETQYF.

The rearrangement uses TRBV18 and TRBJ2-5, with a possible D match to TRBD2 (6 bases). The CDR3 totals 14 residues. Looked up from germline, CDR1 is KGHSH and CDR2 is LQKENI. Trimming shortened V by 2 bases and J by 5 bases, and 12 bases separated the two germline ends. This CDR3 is CASSPLDRGETQYF. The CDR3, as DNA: TGTGCCAGCTCACCATTGGATCGGGGGGAGACCCAGTACTTC.

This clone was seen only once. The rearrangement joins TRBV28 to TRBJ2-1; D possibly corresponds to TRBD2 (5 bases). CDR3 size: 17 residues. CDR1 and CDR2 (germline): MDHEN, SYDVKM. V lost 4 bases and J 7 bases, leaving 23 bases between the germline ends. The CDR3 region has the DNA TGTGCCAGCAGTTCAACCGGCACTAGTCGGGTCTGGAATGAGCAGTTCTTC. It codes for CASSSTGTSRVWNEQFF.

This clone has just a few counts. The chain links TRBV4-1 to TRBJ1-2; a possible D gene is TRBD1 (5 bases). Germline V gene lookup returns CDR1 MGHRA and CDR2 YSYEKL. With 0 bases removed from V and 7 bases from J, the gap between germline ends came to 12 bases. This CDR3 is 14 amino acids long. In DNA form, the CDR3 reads TGCGCCAGCAGCCAAGAGTGGCAGGGAACTGGCTACACCTTC. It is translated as CASSQEWQGTGYTF.

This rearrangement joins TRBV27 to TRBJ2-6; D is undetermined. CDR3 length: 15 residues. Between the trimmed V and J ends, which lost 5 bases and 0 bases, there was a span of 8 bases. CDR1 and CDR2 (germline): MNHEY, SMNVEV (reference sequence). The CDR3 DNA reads TGTGCCAGCAGTCCCAGGTTCTCTGGGGCCAACGTCCTGACTTTC. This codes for CASSPRFSGANVLTF.

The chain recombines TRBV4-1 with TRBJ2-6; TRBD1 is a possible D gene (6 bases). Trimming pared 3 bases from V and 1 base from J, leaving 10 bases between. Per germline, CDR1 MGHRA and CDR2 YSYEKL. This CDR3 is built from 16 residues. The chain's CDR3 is CASSHQTGSGANVLTF. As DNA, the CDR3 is TGCGCCAGCAGCCACCAAACAGGGTCTGGGGCCAACGTCCTGACTTTC.

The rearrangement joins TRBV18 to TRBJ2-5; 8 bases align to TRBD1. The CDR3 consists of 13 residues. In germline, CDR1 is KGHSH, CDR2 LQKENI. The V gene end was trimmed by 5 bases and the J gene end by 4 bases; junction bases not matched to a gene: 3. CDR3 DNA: TGTGCCAGCTCATCCGGACAGGGAGAGACCCAGTACTTC. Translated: CASSSGQGETQYF.

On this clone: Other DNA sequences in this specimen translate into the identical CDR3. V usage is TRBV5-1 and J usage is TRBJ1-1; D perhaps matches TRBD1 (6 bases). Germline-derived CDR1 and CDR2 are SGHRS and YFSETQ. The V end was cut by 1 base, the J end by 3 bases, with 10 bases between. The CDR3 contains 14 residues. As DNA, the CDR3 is TGCGCCAGCAGCTTGCAGGGGAGGGACACTGAAGCTTTCTTT. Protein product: CASSLQGRDTEAFF.

CDR3 amino acids: CASSYLGQEDYGYTF. In DNA form, the CDR3 reads TGTGCCAGCAGCTATTTGGGACAGGAGGACTATGGCTACACCTTC. This chain connects TRBV7-8 to TRBJ1-2; 8 nucleotides match TRBD1. The CDR3 totals 15 residues. V lost 4 bases to trimming and J lost 3 bases; unmatched junction nucleotides: 7. CDR1 and CDR2 from the germline V gene are SGHVS and FQNEAQ.